This T cell receptor beta chain was sequenced for a study of beta chain features in type 1 diabetes. Each of the CD4+ naive, central memory, regulatory and stem cell-like memory populations was sorted via CD45RO/CCR7/CD25/CD127/CD95/CD27. The ends were cut back, 3 bases at V and 5 bases at J, with 10 bases in the middle. The CDR3 runs to 14 residues. Germline lookup yields CDR1 SGHTA and CDR2 FQGNSA. TCRB transcripts that were expressed got sequenced, as all of the isolated RNA had been reverse transcribed. Sequencing was performed with immunoSEQ multiplex PCR; in TCRdb, only in-frame clones are kept and a portion is missing. The table has hundreds of thousands of clones, 14% to 15% seen once; the top ten hold roughly 0.015%. Points from the study as a whole: When VDJ junctions were examined, type 1 diabetes patients showed fewer insertions and more deletions. In comparison with healthy donors, patients had naive, central memory and Treg TCRB repertoires that appeared more similar. Shorter TCRB CDR3s, moderately but significantly so, were found in Type 1 diabetes patients in all four CD4+ subsets. A PCR bias possibly favoring shorter templates would apply equally to patients and controls.

Concerning this clone: What it binds is unknown.

Sequencing was performed on naive CD4+ T cells from blood. The V call is TRBV7-2, the J call TRBJ1-4; D gene uncertain. This receptor was taken from a man in his late teens or twenties with type 1 diabetes. In DNA, the CDR3 is TGTGCCAGCAGCTTCTCCAGAGGAAATGAAAAACTGTTTTTT. Amino acid sequence: CASSFSRGNEKLFF.